The next 28 T cell receptor beta chains were all read from a single sample in a study of monozygotic twins with inflammatory bowel disease. One entry per CDR3 protein, without DNA, is what TCRdb gives after re-calling the 5' RACE reads. The sample table sets out nearly 450,000 distinct CDR3 sequences. Sequenced material: blood. The receptors were gathered from a human donor with ulcerative colitis or Crohn's disease, or a healthy co-twin of an affected twin (not recorded which).

The chain combines TRBV10-3 with TRBJ1-2; TCRdb's assignment of TRBD1 cannot be checked, as there is no DNA. The length of the CDR3 is 12 residues. Germline V CDR1 and CDR2: ENHRY, SYGVKD. The chain's CDR3 is CAISEDSYGYTF.

This chain uses TRBV20-1 with TRBJ2-5; TCRdb indicates TRBD1, and absent DNA this call remains unverified. Germline V gives CDR1 DFQATT, CDR2 SNEGSKA (reference sequence). The length of the CDR3 is 13 residues. CDR3 amino acids: CSAPPPGTETQYF.

This chain connects TRBV20-1 to TRBJ2-3; TCRdb's D call, TRBD2, is unchecked because there is no DNA. Germline loops: CDR1 DFQATT, CDR2 SNEGSKA (reference sequence). The CDR3 contains 15 residues. The CDR3 sequence: CSAITPSGAMNTQYF.

The chain couples TRBV7-9 to TRBJ1-6. Per germline, CDR1 SEHNR and CDR2 FQNEAQ (reference sequence). CDR3 size: 15 residues. This CDR3 reads CASSLASGDNSPLHF.

J is TRBJ2-1 and V is TRBV7-9; TCRdb's D call, TRBD1, is unchecked because there is no DNA. The CDR3 is made up of 15 amino acids. Germline loops: CDR1 SEHNR, CDR2 FQNEAQ (reference sequence). The CDR3 loop is CASPILGTGPPEQFF.

The chain links TRBV5-1 to TRBJ2-5; the TCRdb call, TRBD1, lacks DNA for checking. Germline assignment: CDR1 SGHRS and CDR2 YFSETQ. There are 16 residues in the CDR3. The CDR3 sequence is CASSLAVRGGQETQYF.

The J gene is TRBJ2-5, the V gene TRBV20-1; checking the TCRdb D call of TRBD1 is not possible without DNA. Germline CDR1 DFQATT, CDR2 SNEGSKA (reference sequence). The CDR3 covers 13 residues. The CDR3 protein is CSATGGAKETQYF.

V and J are TRBV24-1 and TRBJ2-3. Germline values: CDR1 KGHDR, CDR2 SFDVKD. There are 14 residues in the CDR3. CDR3 in amino acids: CATSDSSSADTQYF.

The J gene is TRBJ2-3, the V gene TRBV7-3; TCRdb outputs TRBD2, but without DNA this stays unchecked. This CDR3 region has 14 residues. The germline V gene encodes CDR1 SGHTA and CDR2 FQGTGA. CDR3 residues: CASSLGGVGDTQYF.

The J gene is TRBJ1-1, the V gene TRBV3-1. Germline V lookup: CDR1 LGHDT, CDR2 YNNKEL (reference sequence). There are 14 residues in the CDR3. The CDR3 loop reads CASSQDGVVTEAFF.

This chain links TRBV28 with TRBJ2-4. The CDR3 spans 16 residues. Germline V gene data show CDR1 as MDHEN and CDR2 as SYDVKM. The CDR3 reads CASTTNQVSAKNIQYF.

The chain is built from TRBV7-8 and TRBJ1-6; the TCRdb call, TRBD1, lacks DNA for checking. The germline gives CDR1 SGHVS, CDR2 FQNEAQ. This CDR3 region has 15 residues. This chain's CDR3 is CASSYNRAGNSPLHF. The full variable domain, rest sourced from reference TRBV7-8 and TRBJ1-6, is GAGVSQSPRYKVAKRGQDVALRCDPISGHVSLFWYQQALGQGPEFLTYFQNEAQLDKSGLPSDRFFAERPEGSVSTLKIQRTQQEDSAVYLCASSYNRAGNSPLHFGNGTRLTVT.

This chain uses TRBV29-1 with TRBJ2-5. This CDR3 is 12 amino acids long. Germline assignment: CDR1 SQVTM and CDR2 ANQGSEA. The CDR3 region is CSVFNLQETQYF.

The chain joins TRBV6-1 to TRBJ2-7; the D call of TRBD2 rests on TCRdb alone, since no DNA is present to check it. In germline, CDR1 is MNHNS, CDR2 SASEGT. The CDR3 is 19 residues long. This CDR3 reads CASSAVPGLAGGTPYEQYF.

The chain has TRBV7-8 and TRBJ1-2. The CDR3 spans 12 residues. Germline CDR1 and CDR2: SGHVS and FQNEAQ. The CDR3 sequence: CASSDPNYGYTF.

The chain carries TRBV3-1 and TRBJ1-4. Per germline, CDR1 LGHDT and CDR2 YNNKEL (reference sequence). CDR3 size: 15 residues. The CDR3 reads CASSLRTPTNEKLFF.

The rearrangement links TRBV7-9 to TRBJ2-7; no DNA is available, so the TRBD1 call from TCRdb remains unchecked. CDR1 and CDR2 (germline): SEHNR, FQNEAQ (reference sequence). This CDR3 is built from 13 residues. The CDR3 region is CASTGVTLMEQYF. The whole variable domain, remainder taken from reference TRBV7-9 and TRBJ2-7, is DTGVSQNPRHKITKRGQNVTFRCDPISEHNRLYWYRQTLGQGPEFLTYFQNEAQLEKSRLLSDRFSAERPKGSFSTLEIQRTEQGDSAMYLCASTGVTLMEQYFGPGTRLTVT.

CDR3 amino acids: CASSILGQGPREF. The chain couples TRBV19 to TRBJ2-3; no DNA is available, so the TRBD1 call from TCRdb remains unchecked. Germline values: CDR1 LNHDA, CDR2 SQIVND (reference sequence). This CDR3 comprises 13 residues.

The V gene is TRBV12-3 or TRBV12-4, the J gene TRBJ1-5; as DNA is missing, the TRBD1 call by TCRdb cannot be tested. The CDR3 is 15 residues long. The CDR3 loop reads CASSTGTGSFQPQHF.

This sequence joins TRBV7-9 and TRBJ1-4; the D gene TCRdb calls, TRBD1, cannot be checked with no DNA. Germline-derived CDR1 and CDR2 are SEHNR and FQNEAQ (reference sequence). The CDR3 totals 16 residues. The CDR3 loop is CASSLGATGEYEKLFF.

J is TRBJ2-7 and V is TRBV7-2. The germline V gene has CDR1 SGHTA and CDR2 FQGNSA. This CDR3 region has 15 residues. CDR3 protein: CASSKQWVGTYEQYF.

The chain has TRBV7-2 and TRBJ1-1; TCRdb gives TRBD1 as the D gene, but with no DNA this cannot be confirmed. The CDR3 has 14 residues. Germline V gene sequence: CDR1 SGHTA, CDR2 FQGNSA. The CDR3 protein is CASSRRQGWTEAFF. The full variable domain, in which reference TRBV7-2 and TRBJ1-1 provide the parts outside the CDR3, is GAGVSQSPSNKVTEKGKDVELRCDPISGHTALYWYRQSLGQGLEFLIYFQGNSAPDKSGLPSDRFSAERTGGSVSTLTIQRTQQEDSAVYLCASSRRQGWTEAFFGQGTRLTVV.

J is TRBJ1-2 and V is TRBV12-3 or TRBV12-4; lacking DNA, the TRBD1 call made by TCRdb goes unchecked. The CDR3 is 17 residues long. The CDR3 spells CASSSRRTGGDLLRYTF.

This chain uses TRBV12-3 or TRBV12-4 with TRBJ2-5; TCRdb returns TRBD2, unconfirmable since there is no DNA. The CDR3 is made up of 16 amino acids. CDR3 sequence: CASSPPQSRRGETQYF.

This rearrangement joins TRBV29-1 to TRBJ2-1. The CDR3 is 14 residues long. The V gene's germline CDR1 is SQVTM and CDR2 ANQGSEA. CDR3 protein: CSVVAASSYNEQFF.

This chain uses TRBV5-5 with TRBJ2-7. CDR1 and CDR2 (germline): SGHKS, YYEKEE (reference sequence). This CDR3 has 13 residues. This chain's CDR3 is CASSYGSQREQYF. Filled out from reference TRBV5-5 and TRBJ2-7, the complete variable domain reads DAGVTQSPTHLIKTRGQQVTLRCSPISGHKSVSWYQQVLGQGPQFIFQYYEKEERGRGNFPDRFSARQFPNYSSELNVNALLLGDSALYLCASSYGSQREQYFGPGTRLTVT.

This rearrangement joins TRBV27 to TRBJ2-2; lacking DNA, the TRBD1 call made by TCRdb goes unchecked. CDR3 length: 15 residues. The germline V gene has CDR1 MNHEY and CDR2 SMNVEV (reference sequence). The CDR3 loop is CASRPLLWGTGELFF.

This chain uses TRBV20-1 with TRBJ2-2; absent DNA, TCRdb's TRBD1 call cannot be checked. The CDR3 length is 16 residues. Germline loops: CDR1 DFQATT, CDR2 SNEGSKA (reference sequence). The CDR3 region is CSAPGGQGADTGELFF.